Sequencing of this T cell receptor beta chain was carried out in a study of cytomegalovirus exposure and HLA in healthy donors. Study-level points and caveats: Among TCR beta chains of equal frequency, HLA-associated ones were more clonally expanded in a later analysis. Researchers reported from a later analysis that most CMV-associated TCR beta chains appeared HLA-restricted.

CDR3 length: 18 residues. Germline V gene lookup returns CDR1 MNHEY and CDR2 SMNVEV (reference sequence). The germline V and J ends were trimmed by 5 bases and 0 bases, with 22 bases remaining between them. Primers for the PCR totalled 60 Vbeta and 13 Jbeta. Method: immunoSEQ multiplex PCR; TCRdb's copy keeps in-frame clones and lacks some. This table holds under 130,000 clones, over 65% found once. In regard to this clone: Its matching antigen is unknown.

The sample consisted of PBMCs. V gene TRBV27 combines with J gene TRBJ1-1; weak D call: TRBD1 (5 bases). This sequence originates from a female donor in good health and CMV-seropositive. CDR3 residues: CASSPPLLGDSMNTEAFF. The CDR3 DNA follows: TGTGCCAGCAGTCCACCGTTGCTTGGAGACAGCATGAACACTGAAGCTTTCTTT.